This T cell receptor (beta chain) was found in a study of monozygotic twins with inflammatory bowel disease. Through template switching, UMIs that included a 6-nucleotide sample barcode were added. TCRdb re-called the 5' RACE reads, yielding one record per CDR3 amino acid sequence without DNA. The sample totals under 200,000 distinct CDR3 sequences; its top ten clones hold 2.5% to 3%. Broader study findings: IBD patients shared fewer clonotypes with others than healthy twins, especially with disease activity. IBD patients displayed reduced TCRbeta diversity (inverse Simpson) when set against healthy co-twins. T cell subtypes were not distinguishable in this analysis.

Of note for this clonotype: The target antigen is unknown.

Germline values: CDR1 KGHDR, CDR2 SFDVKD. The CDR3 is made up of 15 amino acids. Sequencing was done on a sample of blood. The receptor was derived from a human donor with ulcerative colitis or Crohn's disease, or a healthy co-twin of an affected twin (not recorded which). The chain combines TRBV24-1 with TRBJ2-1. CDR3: CATSDDGHSYNEQFF.